Below, 30 T cell receptor beta chains from the same sample are listed, as sequenced in a study of blood T cells in healthy people across ages (dated by TCRdb to between 2015 and 2016). Library preparation employed 5' RACE. The second PCR ran for about 6 to 12 cycles and used a J-beta primer mix along with a sample-barcoded 5' primer. TCRdb reworked the public reads: Q25 trimming with fastp, MiXCR clone assembly, productive beta chains retained. Entries are consolidated by CDR3 protein sequence, retaining the most common genes and DNA. In this sample the table shows over 1,500,000 distinct CDR3 sequences, about 39% of which occur a single time. The leading ten clones occupy 23% of the sample. The specimen was blood. These receptors were collected from a human donor in good health.

The chain couples TRBV2 to TRBJ2-3; D uncertain. The V end was cut by 8 bases, the J end by 1 base, with 10 bases between. Germline V gene data show CDR1 as SNHLY and CDR2 as FYNNEI. The CDR3 extends over 13 amino acids. CDR3 sequence reads: CASGQTGTDTQYF. The CDR3 DNA reads as TGTGCCAGCGGCCAGACTGGCACAGATACGCAGTATTTT.

In the case of this clonotype: Just one base apart from a much larger clone, this may be a read error. The rearrangement uses TRBV29-1 and TRBJ2-7, with D unresolved. V lost 1 base to trimming and J lost 0 bases, with 19 bases between them. This CDR3 is built from 17 residues. CDR1 is SQVTM, CDR2 ANQGSEA, per germline. The CDR3 sequence is CSVEVLGDKLDSYEQYF. CDR3 nucleotides: TGCAGCGTTGAAGTGCTCGGAGACAAGTTGGACTCCTACGAGCAGTACTTC.

Only a few counts were recorded for this clonotype. The V gene is TRBV12-3 or TRBV12-4, the J gene TRBJ1-4, with 10 bases lining up with TRBD1. Losses at the gene ends were 7 bases for V and 6 bases for J; bases not matched to a gene: 8. CDR3 size: 15 residues. CDR3: CASTTRTGGYEKLFF. CDR3 bases: TGTGCCAGCACCACACGGACAGGGGGTTATGAAAAACTGTTTTTT.

This rearrangement joins TRBV2 to TRBJ2-5, with D unclear. V gave up 2 bases and J gave up 7 bases, with 11 bases separating them. Looked up from germline, CDR1 is SNHLY and CDR2 is FYNNEI. This CDR3 is built from 13 residues. This CDR3 reads CASSEQSHGTQYF. The DNA of the CDR3 is TGTGCCAGCAGTGAACAATCCCACGGGACCCAGTACTTC.

The chain is built from TRBV9 and TRBJ2-5; no firm D call. TRBJ2-7 explains the end of the DNA better; the J call may be wrong. The CDR3 loop spans 14 amino acids. Germline values: CDR1 SGDLS, CDR2 YYNGEE. The DNA of the CDR3 is TGTGCCAGCAGCGTAGCTCCCGACCCCTACGAGCAGTACTTC. It encodes CASSVAPDPYEQYF.

This clonotype was detected a few times. The J gene is TRBJ2-1, the V gene TRBV12-3 or TRBV12-4, with 7 bases that match TRBD2. CDR3 length: 14 residues. V lost 6 bases, J lost 6 bases, and 8 bases stayed unmatched. Here the CDR3 reads CASSPRLASNEQFF. The DNA of the CDR3 is TGTGCCAGCAGCCCGCGACTAGCTTCCAATGAGCAGTTCTTC.

This clonotype occurred a few times. The chain employs TRBV12-3 or TRBV12-4 and TRBJ1-1; D gene ambiguous. The CDR3 totals 14 residues. Trimming removed 6 bases at V and 1 base at J, with 12 bases between. The CDR3 loop is CASSLINSNTEAFF. The CDR3 bases are TGTGCCAGCAGCCTAATCAACTCGAACACTGAAGCTTTCTTT.

There are a few counts of this clonotype. The chain recombines TRBV6-6 with TRBJ1-4, with D tentatively TRBD1 (5 bases). Trimming cost V 6 bases and J 7 bases, with 9 bases left between them. The CDR3 consists of 12 residues. CDR1 and CDR2 from the germline V gene are MNHNY and SVGAGI (reference sequence). CDR3 in amino acids: CASRAQGEKLFF. CDR3 coding DNA: TGTGCCAGCAGAGCGCAGGGTGAAAAACTGTTTTTT.

The chain links TRBV5-1 to TRBJ2-7, with 9 bases that match TRBD1. The length of the CDR3 is 17 residues. The J segment lost 3 bases and the V segment lost 4 bases, leaving 14 bases of the junction unmatched. The germline V gene encodes CDR1 SGHRS and CDR2 YFSETQ. CDR3 DNA: TGCGCCAGCAGCCGAGCGTCGGGGACAGGGAAAAACTACGAGCAGTACTTC. Translating gives CASSRASGTGKNYEQYF. Combining the CDR3 with reference TRBV5-1 and TRBJ2-7 gives the whole variable domain KAGVTQTPRYLIKTRGQQVTLSCSPISGHRSVSWYQQTPGQGLQFLFEYFSETQRNKGNFPGRFSGRQFSNSRSEMNVSTLELGDSALYLCASSRASGTGKNYEQYFGPGTRLTVT.

This chain joins TRBV20-1 and TRBJ2-7, with D uncertain. V was clipped by 3 bases and J by 0 bases, with 12 bases between them. This CDR3 contains 14 residues. Germline assignment: CDR1 DFQATT and CDR2 SNEGSKA (reference sequence). The CDR3 reads CSASGRTPSYEQYF. The CDR3, as DNA: TGCAGTGCTAGCGGGCGAACTCCCTCCTACGAGCAGTACTTC.

This clonotype has only a few counts. This chain connects TRBV7-2 to TRBJ1-1; a weak D match, TRBD1 (6 bases). V lost 4 bases and J lost 12, with 15 bases in between. Per the germline V gene, CDR1 is SGHTA and CDR2 is FQGNSA. CDR3 size: 12 residues. The DNA for the CDR3 is TGTGCCAGCAGCTCCTTATACAGGGAAACTTTCTTT. Its protein is CASSSLYRETFF.

The sample holds many counts of this clonotype. This chain uses TRBV20-1 with TRBJ2-5; no reliable D call. CDR1 and CDR2 from the germline V gene are DFQATT and SNEGSKA (reference sequence). The V and J ends lost 0 bases and 5 bases respectively, with 4 bases between them. The CDR3 totals 11 residues. The DNA for the CDR3 is TGCAGTGCTAGAGATGTGGAGACCCAGTACTTC. Translated, it gives CSARDVETQYF.

The V gene is TRBV5-1, the J gene TRBJ2-5; D is ambiguous. The CDR3 consists of 16 residues. Per germline, CDR1 SGHRS and CDR2 YFSETQ. Trimming cost V 4 bases and J 1 base, with 17 bases left between them. CDR3 residues: CASSPNTDVTQETQYF. The CDR3 nucleotides are TGCGCCAGCAGCCCAAATACCGACGTAACCCAAGAGACCCAGTACTTC.

This clonotype has a count of ten or more. The gene calls are TRBV29-1 and TRBJ2-5, with 7 bases aligning to TRBD2. Losses at the gene ends were 4 bases for V and 1 base for J; bases not matched to a gene: 6. CDR1 and CDR2 (germline): SQVTM, ANQGSEA. CDR3 length: 14 amino acids. The CDR3 loop reads CSVGGGGLQETQYF. In DNA, the CDR3 is TGCAGCGTTGGGGGCGGGGGTCTCCAAGAGACCCAGTACTTC.

Worth noting for this clonotype: A read error may account for a junction end that differs from germline. The rearrangement uses TRBV11-2 and TRBJ2-5, with D possibly called TRBD1 or TRBD2 (5 bases each). The CDR3 contains 14 residues. Germline CDR1 and CDR2: SGHAT and FQNNGV. CDR3 sequence (DNA): TGTGCCGGCAGCTTAGATCTGGGGGTGGAGACCCAGTACTTC. It translates to CAGSLDLGVETQYF. Complete variable domain (other parts from reference TRBV11-2 and TRBJ2-5): EAGVAQSPRYKIIEKRQSVAFWCNPISGHATLYWYQQILGQGPKLLIQFQNNGVVDDSQLPKDRFSAERLKGVDSTLKIQPAKLEDSAVYLCAGSLDLGVETQYFGPGTRLLVL.

CDR3 sequence: CASSVPGGGGTDIQYF. DNA for the CDR3: TGTGCCAGCAGTGTCCCCGGTGGGGGAGGGACGGACATTCAGTACTTC. The V call is TRBV25-1, the J call TRBJ2-4; 7 bases fit TRBD2. Germline V gene lookup returns CDR1 MGHDK and CDR2 SYGVNS. The CDR3 has 16 residues. The trim removed 4 bases at V and 8 bases at J, leaving 14 bases unmatched. The full variable domain, in which reference TRBV25-1 and TRBJ2-4 provide the parts outside the CDR3, is EADIYQTPRYLVIGTGKKITLECSQTMGHDKMYWYQQDPGMELHLIHYSYGVNSTEKGDLSSESTVSRIRTEHFPLTLESARPSHTSQYLCASSVPGGGGTDIQYFGAGTRLSVL.

The rearrangement joins TRBV28 to TRBJ2-1; D gene uncertain. V was cut by 8 bases and J by 0 bases, with 20 bases left in between. The germline gives CDR1 MDHEN, CDR2 SYDVKM. The CDR3 sequence is 17 residues long. The CDR3 region has the DNA TGTGCCAGCCCCCCTTACCTTATCCAGAGCTCCTACAATGAGCAGTTCTTC. As protein: CASPPYLIQSSYNEQFF.

V gene TRBV7-9 combines with J gene TRBJ1-1; TRBD1 might be the D (5 bases). Germline V lookup: CDR1 SEHNR, CDR2 FQNEAQ (reference sequence). Between the trimmed V and J ends, which lost 6 bases and 5 bases, there was a span of 13 bases. The CDR3 has 13 residues. The CDR3 DNA is TGTGCCAGCAGGTCCGGGACTAGAACTGAAGCTTTCTTT. It codes for CASRSGTRTEAFF.

This clonotype has a handful of counts. The chain joins TRBV6-1 to TRBJ1-2, with a weak D call TRBD1 (6 bases). The V end was cut by 6 bases, the J end by 3 bases, with 26 bases between. The germline CDR1 and CDR2 sequences are MNHNS and SASEGT. This CDR3 region has 18 residues. The CDR3 sequence is CASSPAAGALLTYYGYTF. In DNA, the CDR3 is TGTGCCAGCAGCCCTGCGGCAGGGGCCTTACTAACTTACTATGGCTACACCTTC.

This clonotype has just a few counts. The chain uses TRBV20-1 and TRBJ2-5; TRBD1 is a possible D gene (5 bases). The J call may be incorrect, as the DNA end agrees better with TRBJ2-7. Germline V CDR1 and CDR2: DFQATT, SNEGSKA (reference sequence). This CDR3 has 12 residues. The CDR3 spells CSASTGIYEQYF. CDR3 nucleotides: TGCAGTGCTAGCACAGGTATCTACGAGCAGTACTTC.

This clonotype was found a few times. The V call is TRBV5-1, the J call TRBJ2-4, with 7 bases lining up with TRBD1. TRBJ2-7 explains the end of the DNA better; the J call may be wrong. Germline V lookup: CDR1 SGHRS, CDR2 YFSETQ. This CDR3 has 15 residues. The CDR3 nucleotides are TGCGCCAGCAGTAAAAGCCGGACAGGAACGGGCGAGCAGTACTTC. Protein: CASSKSRTGTGEQYF.

The V and J genes are TRBV6-2 or TRBV6-3 and TRBJ2-2; no definite D call. V lost 6 bases, J lost 3 bases, and 8 bases lay in between. Germline V CDR1 and CDR2: MNHEY, SVGEGT. This CDR3 region has 13 residues. The CDR3 loop reads CASSVLYTGELFF. CDR3 sequence (DNA): TGTGCCAGCAGCGTTCTTTACACCGGGGAGCTGTTTTTT.

This clonotype has just a few counts. The V and J genes are TRBV4-1 and TRBJ2-7; D remains unclear. The ends were cut back, 0 bases at V and 0 bases at J, with 6 bases in the middle. The CDR3 contains 14 residues. CDR1 is MGHRA, CDR2 YSYEKL, per germline. CDR3 sequence reads: CASSQEADSYEQYF. The CDR3 nucleotides are TGCGCCAGCAGCCAAGAGGCAGACTCCTACGAGCAGTACTTC.

The rearrangement uses TRBV29-1 and TRBJ1-5; 7 nucleotides line up with TRBD1. Germline V gene data show CDR1 as SQVTM and CDR2 as ANQGSEA. V shed 4 bases, J shed 3 bases, and the junction held 6 bases outside the gene matches. CDR3 length: 14 amino acids. The CDR3 sequence: CSVAWDSPNQPQHF. The CDR3 coding sequence is TGCAGCGTTGCTTGGGACAGCCCCAATCAGCCCCAGCATTTT.

The genes are TRBV6-5 and TRBJ1-2; 7 bases fit TRBD1. Germline loops: CDR1 MNHEY, CDR2 SVGAGI. V gave up 11 bases and J gave up 4 bases; unmatched junction bases: 10. This CDR3 has 13 amino acids. In DNA, the CDR3 is TGTGCCTGCAAAGGGGGACAGATCTATGGCTACACCTTC. Its translation: CACKGGQIYGYTF.

The chain joins TRBV9 to TRBJ2-7; D unresolved. V lost 2 bases to trimming and J lost 2 bases, with 11 bases between them. Germline V gene lookup returns CDR1 SGDLS and CDR2 YYNGEE. The CDR3 runs 14 residues. CDR3 in amino acids: CASSVLEVPYEQYF. The CDR3 DNA reads as TGTGCCAGCAGCGTCCTCGAGGTCCCCTACGAGCAGTACTTC.

This chain uses TRBV11-3 with TRBJ2-7, with no clear D. The assigned J gene may be wrong: the sequence end matches TRBJ2-5 better. Per germline, CDR1 SGHNT and CDR2 YENEEA. This CDR3 is 13 amino acids long. The chain's CDR3 is CASGSRSQETQYF. CDR3 nucleotides: TGTGCCAGCGGCAGTAGGTCCCAAGAGACCCAGTACTTC.

This sequence joins TRBV29-1 and TRBJ2-5; 12 nucleotides agree with TRBD2. The CDR3 is made up of 14 amino acids. V shed 5 bases, J shed 2 bases, and the junction held 3 bases outside the gene matches. Germline loops: CDR1 SQVTM, CDR2 ANQGSEA. The CDR3 is CSVWTSGVQETQYF. CDR3 nucleotides: TGCAGCGTTTGGACTAGCGGGGTTCAAGAGACCCAGTACTTC.

This clonotype turned up a few times. V gene TRBV12-3 or TRBV12-4 combines with J gene TRBJ2-5, with TRBD1 matching 7 bases. J gave up 11 bases and V 4 bases, and 10 bases lay outside the gene matches. The CDR3 runs to 13 residues. The CDR3, as DNA: TGTGCCAGCAGTTCAGGGGGACCTCAGGAGCAGTACTTC. Encoded protein: CASSSGGPQEQYF.

In nucleotides, the CDR3 is TGTGCCAGCAGCGCAACCGGGACAGGGTTAGAGACCCAGTACTTC. Protein product: CASSATGTGLETQYF. The J gene is TRBJ2-5, the V gene TRBV7-3, with 9 positions matching TRBD1. J gave up 4 bases and V 5 bases, and 8 bases lay outside the gene matches. Germline assignment: CDR1 SGHTA and CDR2 FQGTGA. The CDR3 contains 15 residues. The whole variable domain, remainder taken from reference TRBV7-3 and TRBJ2-5, is GAGVSQTPSNKVTEKGKYVELRCDPISGHTALYWYRQSLGQGPEFLIYFQGTGAADDSGLPNDRFFAVRPEGSVSTLKIQRTERGDSAVYLCASSATGTGLETQYFGPGTRLLVL.